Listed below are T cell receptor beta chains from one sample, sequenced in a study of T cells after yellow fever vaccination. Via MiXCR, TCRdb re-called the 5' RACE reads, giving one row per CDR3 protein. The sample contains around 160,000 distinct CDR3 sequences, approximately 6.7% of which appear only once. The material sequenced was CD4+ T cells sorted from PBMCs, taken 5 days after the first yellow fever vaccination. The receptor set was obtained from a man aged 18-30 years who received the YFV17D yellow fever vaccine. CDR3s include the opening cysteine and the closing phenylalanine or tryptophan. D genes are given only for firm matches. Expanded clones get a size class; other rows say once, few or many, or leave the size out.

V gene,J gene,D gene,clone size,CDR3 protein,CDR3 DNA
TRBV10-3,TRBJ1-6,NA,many,CAIRSYNSPLHF,TGTGCCATCAGGTCCTACAATTCACCCCTCCACTTT
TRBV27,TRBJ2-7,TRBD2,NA,CASSFRGGGIYEQYF,TGTGCCAGCAGTTTTCGGGGCGGGGGGATATACGAGCAGTACTTC
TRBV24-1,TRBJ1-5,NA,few,CATHGGRLGRSNQPQHF,TGTGCCACGCACGGAGGGAGGCTGGGTAGGAGCAATCAGCCCCAGCATTTT
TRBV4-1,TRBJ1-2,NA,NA,CASSQPTGSYGYTF,TGCGCCAGCAGCCAACCGACAGGCAGCTATGGCTACACCTTC
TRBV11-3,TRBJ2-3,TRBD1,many,CASSLRHPGQGAGADTQYF,TGTGCCAGCAGCTTACGGCACCCGGGACAGGGGGCTGGGGCAGATACGCAGTATTTT
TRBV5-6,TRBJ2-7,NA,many,CASSLRDTSEQYF,TGTGCCAGCAGTTTACGTGACACCTCCGAGCAGTACTTC
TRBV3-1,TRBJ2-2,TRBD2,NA,CATCPGLAGVSNTGELFF,TGTGCCACCTGCCCCGGACTAGCGGGGGTCTCGAACACCGGGGAGCTGTTTTTT
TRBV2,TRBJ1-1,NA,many,CASRGTRGGTEAFF,TGTGCCAGCAGGGGAACGAGGGGGGGGACTGAAGCTTTCTTT
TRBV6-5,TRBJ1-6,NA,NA,CASSYSMGAFSNSPLHF,TGTGCCAGCAGTTACTCGATGGGGGCCTTCTCTAATTCACCCCTCCACTTT
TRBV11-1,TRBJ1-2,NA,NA,CASSSAYGVRNYGYTF,TGTGCCAGCAGCTCCGCGTATGGGGTCCGAAACTATGGCTACACCTTC
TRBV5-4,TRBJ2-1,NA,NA,CASSPALPGEQFF,TGTGCCAGCAGCCCCGCACTCCCAGGGGAGCAGTTCTTC
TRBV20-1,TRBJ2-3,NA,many,CSARLDREGDTQYF,TGCAGTGCTAGGTTGGACAGGGAGGGAGATACGCAGTATTTT
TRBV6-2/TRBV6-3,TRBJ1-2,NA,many,CASSSGWYGYTF,TGTGCCAGCAGTTCCGGGTGGTATGGCTACACCTTC
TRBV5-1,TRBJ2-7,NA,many,CASSWARLGAYEQYF,TGCGCCAGCAGCTGGGCCCGACTGGGGGCCTACGAGCAGTACTTC
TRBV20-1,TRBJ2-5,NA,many,CSALSGVYQETQYF,TGCAGTGCTCTTTCGGGGGTCTACCAAGAGACCCAGTACTTC
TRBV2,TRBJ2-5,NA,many,CASGRDGTETQYF,TGTGCCAGCGGACGGGATGGGACTGAGACCCAGTACTTC
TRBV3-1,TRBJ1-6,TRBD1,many,CASSPRDRINSPLHF,TGTGCCAGCAGCCCCCGGGACAGGATTAATTCACCCCTCCACTTT
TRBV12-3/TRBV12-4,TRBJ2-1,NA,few,CASSLLGLYNEQFF,TGTGCCAGCAGTTTATTGGGACTCTACAATGAGCAGTTCTTC
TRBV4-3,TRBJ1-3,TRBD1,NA,CASSQDGTGASSGNTIYF,TGCGCCAGCAGCCAAGATGGGACAGGGGCCAGCTCTGGAAACACCATATATTTT
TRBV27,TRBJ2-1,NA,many,CASSYKVYNEQFF,TGTGCCAGCAGTTACAAGGTCTACAATGAGCAGTTCTTC
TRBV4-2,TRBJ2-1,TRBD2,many,CASSASGGPGSYNEQFF,TGTGCCAGCAGCGCTAGCGGGGGGCCTGGCAGTTACAATGAGCAGTTCTTC
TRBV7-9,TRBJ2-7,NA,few,CASSLALTDYEQYF,TGTGCCAGCAGCTTAGCGCTAACAGACTACGAGCAGTACTTC
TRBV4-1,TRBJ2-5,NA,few,CASSIDSTQETQYF,TGCGCCAGCAGCATCGACAGTACCCAAGAGACCCAGTACTTC
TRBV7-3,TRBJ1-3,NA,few,CASSLSMQARVRNTIYF,TGTGCCAGCAGCTTAAGCATGCAGGCGCGGGTTCGAAACACCATATATTTT
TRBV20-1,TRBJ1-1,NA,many,CSAARAGTEAFF,TGCAGTGCTGCCAGGGCGGGAACTGAAGCTTTCTTT
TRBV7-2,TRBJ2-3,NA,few,CASSLGLGLRDTQYF,TGTGCCAGCAGCTTAGGTCTCGGTCTTCGGGATACGCAGTATTTT
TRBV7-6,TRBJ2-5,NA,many,CASSLTRQETQYF,TGTGCCAGCAGCTTAACCCGGCAAGAGACCCAGTACTTC
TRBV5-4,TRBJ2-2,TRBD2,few,CASSPLAGIGTGELFF,TGTGCCAGCAGCCCACTAGCGGGGATCGGCACCGGGGAGCTGTTTTTT
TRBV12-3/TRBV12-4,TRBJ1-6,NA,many,CASSFGGNSPLHF,TGTGCCAGCAGTTTTGGGGGTAATTCACCCCTCCACTTT
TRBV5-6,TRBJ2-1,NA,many,CASSLAKGSTYNEQFF,TGTGCCAGCAGCTTGGCCAAGGGATCCACCTACAATGAGCAGTTCTTC
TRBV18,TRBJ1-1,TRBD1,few,CASSPYTGVGTEAFF,TGTGCCAGCTCACCATATACAGGGGTAGGCACTGAAGCTTTCTTT
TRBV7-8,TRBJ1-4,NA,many,CASSPRGGGKLFF,TGTGCCAGCAGCCCTAGGGGGGGTGGAAAACTGTTTTTT
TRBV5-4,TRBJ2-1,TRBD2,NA,CASRRSGGTTYNEQFF,TGTGCCAGCAGAAGAAGCGGGGGGACAACCTACAATGAGCAGTTCTTC
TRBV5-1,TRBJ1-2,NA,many,CASSPYRDSIIHTSGYTF,TGCGCCAGCAGCCCCTACAGGGACTCCATAATTCACACAAGTGGCTACACCTTC
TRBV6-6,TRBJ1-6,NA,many,CASSSSSPLHF,TGTGCCAGCAGTTCGAGTTCACCCCTCCACTTT
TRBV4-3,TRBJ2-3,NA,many,CASSQDWGADTDTQYF,TGCGCCAGCAGCCAAGATTGGGGGGCGGACACAGATACGCAGTATTTT
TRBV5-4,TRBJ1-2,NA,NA,CASSLGADYGYTF,TGTGCCAGCAGCCTGGGGGCAGACTATGGCTACACCTTC
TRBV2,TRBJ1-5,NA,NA,CASSELGGGQPQHF,TGTGCCAGCAGTGAACTCGGGGGAGGACAGCCCCAGCATTTT
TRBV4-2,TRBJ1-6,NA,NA,CASSQETGTVGPLHF,TGTGCCAGCAGCCAAGAGACGGGTACCGTTGGACCCCTCCACTTT
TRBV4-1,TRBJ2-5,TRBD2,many,CASSQAARTSVGTQYF,TGCGCCAGCAGCCAAGCCGCCAGGACTAGCGTCGGGACCCAGTACTTC
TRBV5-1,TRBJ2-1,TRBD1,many,CASSVQGAGNEQFF,TGCGCCAGCAGCGTCCAGGGGGCGGGCAATGAGCAGTTCTTC
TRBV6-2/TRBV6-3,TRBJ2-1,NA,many,CASSYSTISLNEQFF,TGTGCCAGCAGTTACTCGACAATTAGCCTCAATGAGCAGTTCTTC